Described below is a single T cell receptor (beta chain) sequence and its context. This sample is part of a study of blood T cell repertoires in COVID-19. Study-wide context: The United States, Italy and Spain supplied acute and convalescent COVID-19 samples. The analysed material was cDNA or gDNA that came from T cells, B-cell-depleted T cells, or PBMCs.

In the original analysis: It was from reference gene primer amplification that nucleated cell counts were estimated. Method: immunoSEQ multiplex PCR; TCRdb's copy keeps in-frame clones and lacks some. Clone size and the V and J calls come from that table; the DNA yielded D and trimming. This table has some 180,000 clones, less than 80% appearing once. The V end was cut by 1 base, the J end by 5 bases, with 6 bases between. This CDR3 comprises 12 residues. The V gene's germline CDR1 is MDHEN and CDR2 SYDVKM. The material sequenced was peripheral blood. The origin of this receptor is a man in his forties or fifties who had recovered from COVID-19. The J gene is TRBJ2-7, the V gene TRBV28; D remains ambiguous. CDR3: CASSLFRDEQYF. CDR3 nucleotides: TGTGCCAGCAGTTTATTTAGAGACGAGCAGTACTTC. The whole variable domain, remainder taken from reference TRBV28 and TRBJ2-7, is DVKVTQSSRYLVKRTGEKVFLECVQDMDHENMFWYRQDPGLGLRLIYFSYDVKMKEKGDIPEGYSVSREKKERFSLILESASTNQTSMYLCASSLFRDEQYFGPGTRLTVT.